Here is one T cell receptor (beta chain) with its context. Germline V gene data show CDR1 as MNHEY and CDR2 as SVGAGI. The CDR3 consists of 13 residues. V shed 6 bases and J shed 3 bases, with 11 bases lying between them. The sample comes from a study of T cells in localized non-small cell lung cancer. The assay was immunoSEQ multiplex PCR, and TCRdb's table has in-frame clones only and misses some. This table holds approximately 150,000 clones, more than 70% found once. The chain joins TRBV6-5 to TRBJ1-2; D is unclear. The material was peripheral blood, obtained before any cancer treatment. The TCR was taken from a female donor aged 60 or older with stage I lung adenocarcinoma. CDR3 loop: CASSRGADYGYTF. CDR3 sequence (DNA): TGTGCCAGCAGCCGAGGTGCGGACTATGGCTACACCTTC.